Listed below are T cell receptor beta chains from one sample, sequenced in a study of T-cell memory formation after mild COVID-19. TCRdb re-derived calls from the 5' RACE reads in MiXCR, one entry per CDR3 protein. Of tens of thousands of distinct CDR3 sequences listed, about a quarter are singletons. Sequences were obtained from PBMCs or a T cell subset sorted from them (not recorded which). These receptor sequences come from a man aged 18 to 35 who had mild COVID-19 (a few samples of this study predate the infection). Cell type and time point are not known. CDR3s include the opening cysteine and the closing phenylalanine or tryptophan. A D gene is named only where the DNA matches it firmly. Where a row states a size, it is once, few, many or the class of an expanded clone; other rows omit it.

d_call: NA; clone_size: few; j_call: TRBJ2-5; v_call: TRBV5-1; cdr3_aa: CASSVLPQETQYF; cdr3_nt: TGCGCCAGCAGCGTCCTACCCCAAGAGACCCAGTACTTC
d_call: TRBD2; clone_size: few; j_call: TRBJ2-5; v_call: TRBV2; cdr3_aa: CASSGASGGQETQYF; cdr3_nt: TGTGCCAGCAGTGGGGCTAGCGGGGGGCAAGAGACCCAGTACTTC
d_call: NA; clone_size: few; j_call: TRBJ2-1; v_call: TRBV4-3; cdr3_aa: CASSTGPTSINEQFF; cdr3_nt: TGCGCCAGCAGCACTGGCCCAACTAGCATCAATGAGCAGTTCTTC
d_call: NA; clone_size: NA; j_call: TRBJ1-1; v_call: TRBV12-3/TRBV12-4; cdr3_aa: CASSDTRSEAFF; cdr3_nt: TGTGCCAGCAGTGATACCAGGTCGGAAGCTTTCTTT
d_call: NA; clone_size: NA; j_call: TRBJ2-3; v_call: TRBV29-1; cdr3_aa: CNVEVGPSTDTQYF; cdr3_nt: TGCAACGTTGAAGTGGGGCCCAGCACAGATACGCAGTATTTT
d_call: NA; clone_size: few; j_call: TRBJ1-1; v_call: TRBV29-1; cdr3_aa: CSVEEGGPLEAFF; cdr3_nt: TGCAGCGTTGAAGAAGGGGGACCATTAGAAGCTTTCTTT
d_call: NA; clone_size: NA; j_call: TRBJ2-3; v_call: TRBV13; cdr3_aa: CASSPKTGKGMEDTQYF; cdr3_nt: TGTGCCAGCAGCCCGAAAACAGGGAAGGGGATGGAGGATACGCAGTATTTT
d_call: TRBD1; clone_size: NA; j_call: TRBJ2-5; v_call: TRBV2; cdr3_aa: CASSVGGVGTQYF; cdr3_nt: TGTGCCAGCAGCGTAGGGGGCGTAGGGACCCAGTACTTC
d_call: NA; clone_size: NA; j_call: TRBJ2-7; v_call: TRBV20-1; cdr3_aa: CSARDNYEQYF; cdr3_nt: TGCAGTGCTAGGGACAACTACGAGCAGTACTTC
d_call: TRBD1; clone_size: NA; j_call: TRBJ2-1; v_call: TRBV5-1; cdr3_aa: CASSSPGQFSSYNEQFF; cdr3_nt: TGCGCCAGCAGCTCCCCGGGACAGTTCAGCTCCTACAATGAGCAGTTCTTC
d_call: NA; clone_size: few; j_call: TRBJ2-1; v_call: TRBV9; cdr3_aa: CASGGSTGWEQFF; cdr3_nt: TGTGCCAGCGGGGGATCTACGGGATGGGAGCAGTTCTTC
d_call: NA; clone_size: once; j_call: TRBJ2-3; v_call: TRBV4-1; cdr3_aa: CASSQVSLDTQYF; cdr3_nt: TGCGCCAGCAGCCAAGTTTCCTTGGATACGCAGTATTTT
d_call: NA; clone_size: NA; j_call: TRBJ2-3; v_call: TRBV4-1; cdr3_aa: CASRRGGAPADTQYF; cdr3_nt: TGCGCAAGCAGGAGGGGGGGGGCCCCGGCGGATACGCAGTATTTT
d_call: NA; clone_size: NA; j_call: TRBJ1-2; v_call: TRBV4-1; cdr3_aa: CASSQDTPGNYGYTF; cdr3_nt: TGCGCCAGCAGCCAGGACACCCCCGGCAACTATGGCTACACCTTC
d_call: NA; clone_size: NA; j_call: TRBJ2-7; v_call: TRBV7-6; cdr3_aa: CASSLLGGDEQYF; cdr3_nt: TGTGCCAGCAGCTTATTGGGTGGCGACGAGCAGTACTTC
d_call: NA; clone_size: NA; j_call: TRBJ1-2; v_call: TRBV7-8; cdr3_aa: CASSLAAGGAGLGYGYTF; cdr3_nt: TGTGCCAGCAGCTTAGCGGCGGGGGGCGCGGGGCTGGGCTATGGCTACACCTTC
d_call: NA; clone_size: many; j_call: TRBJ2-5; v_call: TRBV2; cdr3_aa: CASSGVLGVHQETQYF; cdr3_nt: TGTGCCAGCAGTGGGGTCTTGGGGGTGCACCAAGAGACCCAGTACTTC
d_call: NA; clone_size: few; j_call: TRBJ2-2; v_call: TRBV7-6; cdr3_aa: CASSLVGAWELFF; cdr3_nt: TGTGCCAGCAGCTTAGTGGGGGCCTGGGAGCTGTTTTTT
d_call: NA; clone_size: many; j_call: TRBJ2-2; v_call: TRBV24-1; cdr3_aa: CATSGGPGGHTGELFF; cdr3_nt: TGTGCCACCAGTGGTGGGCCGGGGGGCCACACCGGGGAGCTGTTTTTT
d_call: NA; clone_size: NA; j_call: TRBJ2-1; v_call: TRBV7-3; cdr3_aa: CASSSLGNEQFF; cdr3_nt: TGTGCCAGCAGCTCCCTGGGCAATGAGCAGTTCTTC
d_call: NA; clone_size: NA; j_call: TRBJ2-3; v_call: TRBV29-1; cdr3_aa: CSVEGGIARDTQYF; cdr3_nt: TGCAGCGTCGAAGGGGGAATTGCTAGAGATACGCAGTATTTT
d_call: NA; clone_size: NA; j_call: TRBJ2-5; v_call: TRBV4-3; cdr3_aa: CASSPSGEQETQYF; cdr3_nt: TGCGCCAGCAGCCCCTCGGGGGAACAAGAGACCCAGTACTTC
d_call: NA; clone_size: NA; j_call: TRBJ1-2; v_call: TRBV7-9; cdr3_aa: CASSPPGGFYGYTF; cdr3_nt: TGTGCCAGCAGCCCTCCCGGGGGATTCTATGGCTACACCTTC
d_call: NA; clone_size: few; j_call: TRBJ1-2; v_call: TRBV6-5; cdr3_aa: CASSWSGYDGYTF; cdr3_nt: TGTGCCAGCAGTTGGTCGGGGTACGACGGCTACACCTTC
d_call: NA; clone_size: NA; j_call: TRBJ2-1; v_call: TRBV6-6; cdr3_aa: CASSYRVVGSYNEQFF; cdr3_nt: TGTGCCAGCAGTTACCGGGTGGTCGGCTCCTACAATGAGCAGTTCTTC
d_call: NA; clone_size: few; j_call: TRBJ2-5; v_call: TRBV15; cdr3_aa: CATSSRHPGETQYF; cdr3_nt: TGTGCCACCAGCTCTAGACACCCGGGGGAGACCCAGTACTTC
d_call: NA; clone_size: NA; j_call: TRBJ2-2; v_call: TRBV4-3; cdr3_aa: CASSQDSAGPGELFF; cdr3_nt: TGCGCCAGCAGCCAAGACTCTGCAGGGCCCGGGGAGCTGTTTTTT
d_call: NA; clone_size: few; j_call: TRBJ1-2; v_call: TRBV28; cdr3_aa: CASSLEGGNYGYTF; cdr3_nt: TGTGCCAGCAGTTTAGAGGGCGGCAACTATGGCTACACCTTC
d_call: TRBD2; clone_size: few; j_call: TRBJ2-1; v_call: TRBV5-1; cdr3_aa: CASGNSGNYNEQFF; cdr3_nt: TGCGCCAGCGGCAATAGCGGGAACTACAATGAGCAGTTCTTC
d_call: TRBD2; clone_size: few; j_call: TRBJ2-7; v_call: TRBV20-1; cdr3_aa: CSVTGLAGAGSSYEQYF; cdr3_nt: TGCAGTGTTACCGGACTAGCGGGGGCTGGGAGCTCCTACGAGCAGTACTTC
d_call: NA; clone_size: once; j_call: TRBJ2-5; v_call: TRBV4-3; cdr3_aa: CASSQDIGSGTQYF; cdr3_nt: TGCGCCAGCAGCCAAGACATTGGGTCGGGGACCCAGTACTTC
d_call: TRBD1; clone_size: few; j_call: TRBJ2-5; v_call: TRBV7-2; cdr3_aa: CASTMEGQGTETQYF; cdr3_nt: TGTGCCAGCACCATGGAGGGACAGGGGACAGAGACCCAGTACTTC
d_call: NA; clone_size: NA; j_call: TRBJ2-7; v_call: TRBV6-2/TRBV6-3; cdr3_aa: CASSYSIGAGSYEQYF; cdr3_nt: TGTGCCAGCAGTTACTCGATAGGAGCAGGGAGCTACGAGCAGTACTTC
d_call: NA; clone_size: few; j_call: TRBJ2-3; v_call: TRBV7-9; cdr3_aa: CASSPRTAPSTDTQYF; cdr3_nt: TGTGCCAGCAGCCCCCGGACTGCCCCTAGCACAGATACGCAGTATTTT
d_call: NA; clone_size: many; j_call: TRBJ2-1; v_call: TRBV20-1; cdr3_aa: CSARDSAGPYNEQFF; cdr3_nt: TGCAGTGCTAGAGATTCGGCGGGGCCCTACAATGAGCAGTTCTTC